Below are 30 T cell receptor beta chains sequenced from a single sample in a study of monozygotic twins with inflammatory bowel disease. With the 5' RACE reads reprocessed, TCRdb shows one record per CDR3 protein and no DNA. The sample totals 85,000 to 110,000 distinct CDR3 sequences. The specimen sequenced was blood. These TCRs come from a human donor with ulcerative colitis or Crohn's disease, or a healthy co-twin of an affected twin (not recorded which).

The J gene is TRBJ2-1, the V gene TRBV5-1; TCRdb proposes TRBD2, but this gene call is untestable without DNA. This CDR3 is 15 amino acids long. Germline loops: CDR1 SGHRS, CDR2 YFSETQ. CDR3 loop: CASSLPGLAVNEQFF.

This rearrangement joins TRBV11-2 to TRBJ2-1. This CDR3 is built from 11 residues. CDR1 SGHAT and CDR2 FQNNGV come from the germline V gene. CDR3 residues: CASSEIGSKFF.

The chain combines TRBV20-1 with TRBJ2-7; lacking DNA, the TRBD2 call made by TCRdb goes unchecked. The CDR3 is 12 residues long. Germline loops: CDR1 DFQATT, CDR2 SNEGSKA (reference sequence). Here the CDR3 reads CAGGGGAYEQYF.

The CDR3 sequence: CSARIPGQGADGELFF. The J gene is TRBJ2-2, the V gene TRBV20-1; TCRdb selects TRBD1, and the lack of DNA leaves this call unchecked. CDR1 is DFQATT, CDR2 SNEGSKA, per germline (reference sequence). The CDR3 consists of 16 residues.

This sequence joins TRBV18 and TRBJ2-5; there is no DNA to check the TCRdb D call of TRBD2. This CDR3 is 16 amino acids long. Germline CDR1 reads KGHSH; CDR2 reads LQKENI. This CDR3 is CASSPQLAGGQETQYF.

The CDR3 here is CASSSNVLGSYNEQFF. The V and J genes are TRBV5-1 and TRBJ2-1. There are 16 residues in the CDR3. Germline CDR1 is SGHRS and CDR2 is YFSETQ.

The CDR3 spells CASSVQGVSYEQYF. The chain combines TRBV11-2 with TRBJ2-7; the D call of TRBD1 rests on TCRdb alone, since no DNA is present to check it. This CDR3 contains 14 residues. Looked up from germline, CDR1 is SGHAT and CDR2 is FQNNGV. The variable domain in full, completed from reference TRBV11-2 and TRBJ2-7, reads EAGVAQSPRYKIIEKRQSVAFWCNPISGHATLYWYQQILGQGPKLLIQFQNNGVVDDSQLPKDRFSAERLKGVDSTLKIQPAKLEDSAVYLCASSVQGVSYEQYFGPGTRLTVT.

The J gene is TRBJ2-1, the V gene TRBV20-1. The CDR3 is 16 residues long. The germline V gene has CDR1 DFQATT and CDR2 SNEGSKA (reference sequence). CDR3 sequence: CSAREFPGSSYNEQFF.

The J gene is TRBJ2-3, the V gene TRBV24-1; the TCRdb D gene call, TRBD2, has no DNA to confirm it. The CDR3 consists of 17 residues. Per the germline V gene, CDR1 is KGHDR and CDR2 is SFDVKD. The CDR3 reads CATSDRTSGRNTDTQYF.

The rearrangement uses TRBV7-2 and TRBJ2-1; absent DNA, TCRdb's TRBD2 call cannot be checked. Germline CDR1 is SGHTA and CDR2 is FQGNSA. This CDR3 spans 16 amino acids. CDR3 loop: CASSLNSGTSFNEQFF.

This chain connects TRBV9 to TRBJ2-7; TCRdb picks TRBD1, but there is no DNA to check that call. The CDR3 contains 13 residues. CDR1 and CDR2 from the germline V gene are SGDLS and YYNGEE. The CDR3 sequence is CASSRGGTYEQYF.

V and J are TRBV20-1 and TRBJ2-2; no DNA is available, so the TRBD1 call from TCRdb remains unchecked. Germline assignment: CDR1 DFQATT and CDR2 SNEGSKA (reference sequence). This CDR3 contains 15 residues. CDR3 region: CSARAETGIAGELFF.

The J gene is TRBJ2-1, the V gene TRBV6-1; TCRdb reports TRBD1, a call that lacks DNA to check it against. This CDR3 has 16 amino acids. Germline loops: CDR1 MNHNS, CDR2 SASEGT. CDR3 in amino acids: CASYPRGLADTNEQFF.

The CDR3 region is CSVDGGSEETQYF. The chain recombines TRBV29-1 with TRBJ2-5; TCRdb gives TRBD2 as the D gene, but with no DNA this cannot be confirmed. The CDR3 consists of 13 residues. CDR1 and CDR2 from the germline V gene are SQVTM and ANQGSEA.

The chain employs TRBV10-3 and TRBJ1-1; TCRdb indicates TRBD1, and absent DNA this call remains unverified. The length of the CDR3 is 12 residues. CDR1 ENHRY and CDR2 SYGVKD come from the germline V gene. CDR3: CAISSKGTEAFF.

V is TRBV29-1 and J is TRBJ2-2; without DNA, the TCRdb call of TRBD2 cannot be checked. Germline-derived CDR1 and CDR2 are SQVTM and ANQGSEA. The CDR3 runs to 20 residues. CDR3 protein: CSVETLAGAFGTSNTGELFF.

The chain joins TRBV3-1 to TRBJ1-1. The CDR3 contains 15 residues. The V gene's germline CDR1 is LGHDT and CDR2 YNNKEL (reference sequence). The CDR3 loop reads CASSQQFRPNTEAFF.

V gene TRBV27 combines with J gene TRBJ2-3; the TRBD1 assignment by TCRdb is unverifiable without DNA. This CDR3 region has 14 residues. Germline V gene data show CDR1 as MNHEY and CDR2 as SMNVEV (reference sequence). CDR3 amino acids: CASTRQDRPDTQYF.

V usage is TRBV5-6 and J usage is TRBJ2-7; the D call from TCRdb, TRBD1, cannot be confirmed without DNA. From germline, CDR1 is SGHDT and CDR2 YYEEEE. The CDR3 is made up of 16 amino acids. The CDR3 here is CASRSQGAWKDFEQYF.

The gene calls are TRBV10-1 and TRBJ2-5; the D call of TRBD2 rests on TCRdb alone, since no DNA is present to check it. The CDR3 is made up of 14 amino acids. The germline gives CDR1 WNHNN, CDR2 SYGVQD (reference sequence). The CDR3: CASSESSGSGTQYF.

The chain links TRBV6-5 to TRBJ2-5; TCRdb designates TRBD1, a call that cannot be tested without DNA. This CDR3 is built from 16 residues. CDR1 and CDR2 (germline): MNHEY, SVGAGI. This chain's CDR3 is CASSSLGTGGQETQYF.

V is TRBV28 and J is TRBJ2-6; TCRdb designates TRBD2, a call that cannot be tested without DNA. CDR3 length: 14 residues. Looked up from germline, CDR1 is MDHEN and CDR2 is SYDVKM. The CDR3 reads CASALGGGANVLTF.

CDR3 region: CASSPTGGNTGELFF. The chain recombines TRBV7-7 with TRBJ2-2; the D call of TRBD1 rests on TCRdb alone, since no DNA is present to check it. CDR1 and CDR2 (germline): SSHAT, FNYEAQ (reference sequence). This CDR3 comprises 15 residues.

The rearrangement links TRBV28 to TRBJ2-5; TCRdb returns TRBD2, unconfirmable since there is no DNA. The CDR3 runs 15 residues. Germline V gene sequence: CDR1 MDHEN, CDR2 SYDVKM. CDR3 residues: CASSPMNRVGETQYF.

The V and J genes are TRBV5-6 and TRBJ1-2. Germline CDR1 and CDR2: SGHDT and YYEEEE. This CDR3 has 14 amino acids. The CDR3 reads CASSLYDPTYGYTF.

The chain recombines TRBV5-4 with TRBJ2-5; the TCRdb call, TRBD1, lacks DNA for checking. Germline assignment: CDR1 SGHNT and CDR2 YYREEE (reference sequence). This CDR3 is 16 amino acids long. The chain's CDR3 is CASSFGADRSSPTQYF.

The genes are TRBV15 and TRBJ2-5. This CDR3 is 12 amino acids long. Germline V gives CDR1 LNHNV, CDR2 YYDKDF (reference sequence). The CDR3 region is CATSSNLETQYF.

V and J are TRBV30 and TRBJ2-5; TCRdb picks TRBD1, but there is no DNA to check that call. There are 13 residues in the CDR3. CDR1 and CDR2 from the germline V gene are GTSNPN and SVGIG (reference sequence). The CDR3 spells CAWNRDRKETQYF. The variable domain in full, with the rest retrieved from reference TRBV30 and TRBJ2-5, is SQTIHQWPATLVQPVGSPLSLECTVEGTSNPNLYWYRQAAGRGLQLLFYSVGIGQISSEVPQNLSASRPQDRQFILSSKKLLLSDSGFYLCAWNRDRKETQYFGPGTRLLVL.

The rearrangement joins TRBV9 to TRBJ1-2; TCRdb returns TRBD1, unconfirmable since there is no DNA. Germline values: CDR1 SGDLS, CDR2 YYNGEE. This CDR3 is built from 17 residues. CDR3 amino acids: CASSSPPGGALDYGYTF.

This chain connects TRBV20-1 to TRBJ2-3; TCRdb calls TRBD2, which cannot be checked without DNA. From germline, CDR1 is DFQATT and CDR2 SNEGSKA (reference sequence). The CDR3 is 16 residues long. CDR3 protein: CSARGDGLAGTNTQYF.